These 26 T cell receptor beta chains were all obtained from the same sample, sequenced in a study of radiotherapy plus CTLA-4 blockade in lung cancer. Method: immunoSEQ multiplex PCR; TCRdb's copy keeps in-frame clones and lacks some. The sample consists of roughly 50,000 clones, around 85% of them appearing once. The source material was peripheral blood, sampled from a patient treated with radiotherapy plus ipilimumab. The receptors were sampled from a human donor with non-small cell lung cancer who had a partial response to radiotherapy plus ipilimumab.

The rearrangement uses TRBV6-1 and TRBJ1-4, with TRBD1 identical over 9 bases. The CDR3 is 15 residues long. The ends lost 3 bases at V and 8 bases at J; junction bases unmatched: 7. Germline lookup yields CDR1 MNHNS and CDR2 SASEGT. The chain's CDR3 is CASSDRQGVREKLFF. The CDR3 DNA reads TGTGCCAGCAGTGACCGACAGGGGGTTCGGGAAAAACTGTTTTTT.

The rearrangement links TRBV7-7 to TRBJ2-5, with 7 bases aligning to TRBD1. V shed 2 bases and J 3 bases; nucleotides not matched to a gene: 0. CDR3 length: 13 residues. CDR1 is SSHAT, CDR2 FNYEAQ, per germline (reference sequence). In nucleotides, the CDR3 is TGTGCCAGCAGCTTACAGGGGGAAGAGACCCAGTACTTC. Translation gives CASSLQGEETQYF.

This chain connects TRBV19 to TRBJ1-4, with 7 bases lining up with TRBD1. The CDR3 contains 14 residues. Germline assignment: CDR1 LNHDA and CDR2 SQIVND (reference sequence). The V gene end was trimmed by 7 bases and the J gene end by 3 bases; junction bases not matched to a gene: 5. CDR3 residues: CASTRQGSNEKLFF. CDR3 in DNA: TGTGCCAGTACCAGACAGGGATCTAATGAAAAACTGTTTTTT.

This chain connects TRBV4-3 to TRBJ2-7; D is possibly TRBD2 (6 bases). Germline CDR1 reads LGHNA; CDR2 reads YSLEER. V was cut by 3 bases and J by 3 bases, with 12 bases left in between. CDR3 length: 14 amino acids. Written as DNA, the CDR3 is TGCGCCAGCAGCCACTCCCAGACTAGCTACGAGCAGTACTTC. Amino acid sequence: CASSHSQTSYEQYF.

J is TRBJ2-3 and V is TRBV5-1; D is perhaps TRBD1 (6 bases). Trimming cost V 4 bases and J 6 bases, with 18 bases left between them. Germline V lookup: CDR1 SGHRS, CDR2 YFSETQ. This CDR3 is 15 amino acids long. CDR3 in amino acids: CASSAEQGRRDTQYF. CDR3 nucleotides: TGCGCCAGCAGCGCGGAACAGGGCCGACGTGATACGCAGTATTTT.

This clone was recorded once. The rearrangement joins TRBV19 to TRBJ2-3; 9 nucleotides match TRBD1. The CDR3 runs to 14 residues. CDR1 and CDR2 from the germline V gene are LNHDA and SQIVND (reference sequence). The V gene end was trimmed by 5 bases and the J gene end by 5 bases; junction bases not matched to a gene: 5. The CDR3 region is CASSQGTGLDTQYF. The CDR3 nucleotides are TGTGCCAGTAGTCAGGGGACAGGGTTAGATACGCAGTATTTT.

The chain uses TRBV25-1 and TRBJ2-5; D unresolved. The CDR3 length is 13 residues. The ends were cut back, 2 bases at V and 5 bases at J, with 9 bases in the middle. Germline-derived CDR1 and CDR2 are MGHDK and SYGVNS. The DNA for the CDR3 is TGTGCCAGCAGTGAAGGGCAAAAGGAGACCCAGTACTTC. Protein: CASSEGQKETQYF.

The chain recombines TRBV18 with TRBJ1-5; 7 bases align to TRBD1. The CDR3 has 16 residues. Per germline, CDR1 KGHSH and CDR2 LQKENI. Trimming took 6 bases from V and 5 from J; bases not matched to a gene: 13. DNA for the CDR3: TGTGCCAGCTCTCCGACAGTGACAGGGCGAGATCAGCCCCAGCATTTT. Its translation: CASSPTVTGRDQPQHF.

The chain has TRBV15 and TRBJ1-2; no clear D. V was shortened by 0 bases and J by 5 bases, with 7 bases between the two germline ends. The CDR3 has 13 residues. Per germline, CDR1 LNHNV and CDR2 YYDKDF (reference sequence). In DNA, the CDR3 is TGTGCCACCAGCAGAGAACACAGTTATGGCTACACCTTC. This gives the protein CATSREHSYGYTF.

The chain couples TRBV7-2 to TRBJ1-3; a weak D match, TRBD1 (5 bases). Germline V lookup: CDR1 SGHTA, CDR2 FQGNSA. The germline V and J ends were trimmed by 5 bases and 0 bases, with 11 bases remaining between them. There are 15 residues in the CDR3. DNA of the CDR3: TGTGCCAGCAGCGGGGACGGGAGCTCTGGAAACACCATATATTTT. Translated: CASSGDGSSGNTIYF.

The rearrangement joins TRBV5-1 to TRBJ1-2; 8 bases are shared with TRBD1. Germline assignment: CDR1 SGHRS and CDR2 YFSETQ. V shed 3 bases, J shed 3 bases, and the junction held 7 bases outside the gene matches. CDR3 length equals 15 residues. Written as DNA, the CDR3 is TGCGCCAGCAGCTCCTCGACAGGGGCGGACTATGGCTACACCTTC. Translated: CASSSSTGADYGYTF.

V and J are TRBV9 and TRBJ2-2; tentative D call: TRBD1 (5 bases). In germline, CDR1 is SGDLS, CDR2 YYNGEE. Trimming took off 0 bases at V and 1 base at J, with 10 bases between the two ends. The CDR3 runs 16 residues. CDR3 in DNA: TGTGCCAGCAGCGTAGGAGGCCAGGGGAACACCGGGGAGCTGTTTTTT. Amino acids: CASSVGGQGNTGELFF.

This clone occurred a few times. The J gene is TRBJ2-3, the V gene TRBV6-1; D perhaps matches TRBD1 (6 bases). Germline-derived CDR1 and CDR2 are MNHNS and SASEGT. V lost 6 bases, J lost 4 bases, and 17 bases lay in between. CDR3 size: 15 residues. CDR3 in amino acids: CASSLQGLNADTQYF. CDR3 bases: TGTGCCAGCAGCCTACAGGGTTTGAACGCAGATACGCAGTATTTT.

V usage is TRBV7-3 and J usage is TRBJ2-5; D is unclear. The V gene lost 0 bases and the J gene lost 4 bases, with 9 bases spanning the gap. Per germline, CDR1 SGHTA and CDR2 FQGTGA. CDR3 length: 14 residues. In nucleotides, the CDR3 is TGTGCCAGCAGCTTAACGCCAGGTTTAGAGACCCAGTACTTC. Translation gives CASSLTPGLETQYF.

The rearrangement links TRBV9 to TRBJ2-1; 10 bases match TRBD2. This CDR3 has 15 amino acids. J lost 4 bases, V lost 4 bases, and 5 bases had no gene match. The V gene's germline CDR1 is SGDLS and CDR2 YYNGEE. CDR3 bases: TGTGCCAGCAGCCCCCAACTAGCGGGGTACAATGAGCAGTTCTTC. Its translation is CASSPQLAGYNEQFF.

The V gene is TRBV19, the J gene TRBJ2-2, with D perhaps TRBD1 (6 bases). The germline V gene has CDR1 LNHDA and CDR2 SQIVND (reference sequence). The CDR3 is 11 residues long. The V end lost 6 bases, the J end lost 11 bases, and 10 bases lay between the germline ends. CDR3 nucleotide sequence: TGTGCCAGTAGGGCGGACAGTGAGCTGTTTTTT. Translated, it gives CASRADSELFF.

The chain is built from TRBV6-5 and TRBJ1-6; D is undetermined. With 0 bases removed from V and 8 bases from J, the gap between germline ends came to 8 bases. The CDR3 loop spans 14 amino acids. Germline lookup yields CDR1 MNHEY and CDR2 SVGAGI. The CDR3 DNA follows: TGTGCCAGCAGTTACTCGGGAGGAGATTCACCCCTCCACTTT. Its translation: CASSYSGGDSPLHF.

The CDR3 region is CASSVAGKTQGNTIYF. In DNA form, the CDR3 reads TGTGCCAGCAGCGTAGCTGGAAAGACTCAGGGAAACACCATATATTTT. V and J are TRBV9 and TRBJ1-3; no clear D. V was cut by 0 bases and J by 4 bases, with 14 bases left in between. The CDR3 contains 16 residues. The V gene's germline CDR1 is SGDLS and CDR2 YYNGEE.

This clone was detected only a few times. The rearrangement uses TRBV29-1 and TRBJ1-2; TRBD1 matches at 7 bases. The V gene's germline CDR1 is SQVTM and CDR2 ANQGSEA. The CDR3 extends over 15 amino acids. Germline trimming cut 4 bases from V and 3 bases from J; bases unmatched to any gene: 11. In DNA, the CDR3 is TGCAGCGTTGTAGGTTCGGGACAGTCCGACTATGGCTACACCTTC. The encoded protein is CSVVGSGQSDYGYTF.

CDR3 in DNA: TGTGCCAGCAGCTCGATAGCGGGTACCACTGAAGCTTTCTTT. The encoded protein is CASSSIAGTTEAFF. J is TRBJ1-1 and V is TRBV7-6; D remains ambiguous. In germline, CDR1 is SGHVS, CDR2 FNYEAQ. V was trimmed by 4 bases and J by 4 bases, leaving 13 bases between them. The CDR3 totals 14 residues.

Only one count was recorded for this clone. The chain has TRBV6-4 and TRBJ2-1; tentative D call: TRBD2 (5 bases). V shed 2 bases and J shed 7 bases, with 12 bases lying between them. The CDR3 extends over 14 amino acids. Germline V gene sequence: CDR1 MRHNA, CDR2 SNTAGT. For the CDR3, the DNA is TGTGCCAGCAGTGACCCGAGTAGGAGGAATGAGCAGTTCTTC. Protein sequence: CASSDPSRRNEQFF.

The V call is TRBV23-1, the J call TRBJ2-7, with a possible D match to TRBD2 (7 bases). TRBV23-1 is known as an ORF, though its function is uncertain. This CDR3 has 14 residues. With 10 bases removed from V and 6 bases from J, the gap between germline ends came to 22 bases. The CDR3 DNA reads as TGCGCCACCCCGCGTTGGGGGGGGGCGGTCGAGCAGTACTTC. Translation gives CATPRWGGAVEQYF.

This clone was seen only once. The V gene is TRBV19, the J gene TRBJ2-3; possible D gene TRBD1, 5 bases. Trimming took off 6 bases at V and 4 bases at J, with 11 bases between the two ends. The germline V gene encodes CDR1 LNHDA and CDR2 SQIVND (reference sequence). The CDR3 runs to 13 residues. CDR3 sequence: CASSQGGADTQYF. DNA for the CDR3: TGTGCCAGTAGCCAGGGTGGCGCAGATACGCAGTATTTT.

This clone occurred once. The chain combines TRBV6-1 with TRBJ1-5; TRBD1 agrees at 9 bases. This CDR3 region has 14 residues. V was clipped by 9 bases and J by 1 base; unmatched bases: 4. Germline lookup yields CDR1 MNHNS and CDR2 SASEGT. CDR3 region: CASWDRVSNQPQHF. Written as DNA, the CDR3 is TGTGCCAGTTGGGACAGGGTGAGCAATCAGCCCCAGCATTTT.

V usage is TRBV7-2 and J usage is TRBJ1-4; D might be TRBD1 (6 bases). This CDR3 has 16 amino acids. V was shortened by 1 base and J by 11 bases, with 20 bases between the two germline ends. Looked up from germline, CDR1 is SGHTA and CDR2 is FQGNSA. CDR3 DNA: TGTGCCAGCAGCTTAGGCAGGGGCCAAGAGGGTCGCAAACTGTTTTTT. It is translated as CASSLGRGQEGRKLFF.

This chain joins TRBV30 and TRBJ2-3; 13 nucleotides line up with TRBD2. V shed 0 bases, J shed 3 bases, and the junction held 6 bases outside the gene matches. The germline V gene encodes CDR1 GTSNPN and CDR2 SVGIG (reference sequence). The CDR3 sequence is 17 residues long. CDR3 coding DNA: TGTGCCTGGAGTGTAACCCGGACTAGCGGGGGTACAGATACGCAGTATTTT. Its translation: CAWSVTRTSGGTDTQYF.